This TCR beta chain was observed in a study of blood T cell repertoires in COVID-19. About the study: The United States, Italy and Spain supplied acute and convalescent COVID-19 samples.

The age range of participants was 18 to 89 years, with residence in about two dozen US areas. Participants had their cohort set by participant-reported clinical history. All recovered Cohort 3 donors got two negative PCRs, got clearance, or saw symptom resolution. Clones were sequenced by immunoSEQ multiplex PCR, and TCRdb holds only the in-frame ones, with some missing. The sample has about 380,000 clones, 88% seen once. Trimming took off 1 base at V and 0 bases at J, with 13 bases between the two ends. CDR3 length: 18 residues. In germline, CDR1 is LGHNA, CDR2 YSLEER. The V gene is TRBV4-3, the J gene TRBJ1-6, with D uncertain. The sample taken for sequencing was PBMCs or T cells enriched from blood (not recorded which). This receptor was identified in a woman under 30 who had recovered from COVID-19. The CDR3 DNA sequence: TGCGCCAGCAGCCAAGCAATTGGTGGGAGCTCCTATAATTCACCCCTCCACTTT. Protein sequence: CASSQAIGGSSYNSPLHF.